This T cell receptor beta chain was found in a study of neurological immune-mediated disorders. Trimming removed 4 bases at V and 2 bases at J, with 14 bases between. Germline lookup yields CDR1 SGHRS and CDR2 YFSETQ. CDR3 length: 15 residues. This clonotype was observed many times. Described time point: longitudinal time-point 3. MiXCR was run by TCRdb on the 5' RACE reads, yielding one entry per CDR3 protein. Here the sample spans some 89,000 distinct CDR3 sequences, around 4% being singletons. Sequenced sample: PBMCs. The chain combines TRBV5-1 with TRBJ2-3; tentatively, D is TRBD2 (5 bases). The source of this sequence is a woman aged 55 to 70 with multiple sclerosis. This CDR3 reads CASSRGLGITDTQYF. For the CDR3, the DNA is TGCGCCAGCAGCCGGGGATTAGGGATCACAGATACGCAGTATTTT.